Listed below are T cell receptor beta chains from one sample, sequenced in a study of T cell changes during pregnancy in multiple sclerosis. Sequencing used immunoSEQ multiplex PCR; TCRdb keeps in-frame clones, though not all of them. Of approximately 44,000 clones in the sample, 80% to 95% were seen once. Sequenced material: CD4+ T cells from peripheral blood mononuclear cells, taken in the third trimester of pregnancy. The receptors stem from a female donor with multiple sclerosis, enrolled in a pregnancy study. CDR3s include the opening cysteine and the closing phenylalanine or tryptophan. The D gene is left open where the match is weak. Clone sizes are given selectively: once, few, many, or a class where the clone is expanded.

d_gene,abundance,j_gene,v_gene,CDR3nt,CDR3aa
TRBD2,-,TRBJ2-3,TRBV28,TGTGCCAGCAGTTTGCCCGGGAGGGCCTTAGATACGCAGTATTTT,CASSLPGRALDTQYF
TRBD2,-,TRBJ2-1,TRBV11-3,TGTGCCAGCAGCTCGCCCACTAGCGTTGAGCAGTTCTTC,CASSSPTSVEQFF
-,-,TRBJ2-5,TRBV7-2,TGTGCCAGCAGCTTGGCAGGGGCGAGGGGGGAGACCCAGTACTTC,CASSLAGARGETQYF
TRBD1,-,TRBJ1-2,TRBV6-5,TGTGCCAGCAGAAACACTCGACAGGGACCCTACACCTTC,CASRNTRQGPYTF
-,-,TRBJ1-2,TRBV4-3,TGCGCCAGCAGCCAAGTCACGCGGGGGGCGGGTGGCTACACCTTC,CASSQVTRGAGGYTF
TRBD2,-,TRBJ2-3,TRBV7-2,TGTGCCAGCAGATTAGCGGGAGGCGGCACAGATACGCAGTATTTT,CASRLAGGGTDTQYF
-,-,TRBJ2-1,TRBV14,TGTGCCAGCAGCACACAACCTTTCAATGAGCAGTTCTTC,CASSTQPFNEQFF
TRBD1,-,TRBJ2-7,TRBV27,TGTGCCAGCAGTTCCGCCGGGACAGCCTCCTACGAGCAGTACTTC,CASSSAGTASYEQYF
TRBD1,-,TRBJ1-2,TRBV28,TGTGCCAGCAGTGAAGGACAGGGGCGAGGCTACACCTTC,CASSEGQGRGYTF
-,-,TRBJ2-5,TRBV9,TGTGCCAGCAGCGTAGAAGAGGGGACCCAGTACTTC,CASSVEEGTQYF
TRBD1,few,TRBJ2-7,TRBV5-4,TGTGCCAGCGGCCGGGACAGGGTGGGCGAGCAGTACTTC,CASGRDRVGEQYF